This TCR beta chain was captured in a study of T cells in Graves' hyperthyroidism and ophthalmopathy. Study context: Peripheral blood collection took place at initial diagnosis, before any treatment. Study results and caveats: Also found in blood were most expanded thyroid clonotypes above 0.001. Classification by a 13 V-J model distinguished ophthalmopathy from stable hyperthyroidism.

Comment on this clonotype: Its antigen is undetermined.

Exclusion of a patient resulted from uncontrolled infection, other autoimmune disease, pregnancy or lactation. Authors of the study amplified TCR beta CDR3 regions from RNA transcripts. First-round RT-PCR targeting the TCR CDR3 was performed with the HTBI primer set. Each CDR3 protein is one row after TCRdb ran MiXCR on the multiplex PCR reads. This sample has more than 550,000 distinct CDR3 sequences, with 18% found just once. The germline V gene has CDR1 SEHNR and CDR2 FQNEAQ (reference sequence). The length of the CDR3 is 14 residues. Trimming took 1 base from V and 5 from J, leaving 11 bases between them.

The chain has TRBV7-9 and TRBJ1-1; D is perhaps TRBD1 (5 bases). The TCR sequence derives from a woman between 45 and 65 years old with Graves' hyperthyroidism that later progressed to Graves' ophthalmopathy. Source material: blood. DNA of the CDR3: TGTGCCAGCAGCTTAGAGGGGACTAGAACTGAAGCTTTCTTT. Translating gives CASSLEGTRTEAFF.